This T cell receptor (beta chain) was observed in a study of T cells in Graves' hyperthyroidism and ophthalmopathy. Regarding the study as a whole: Most expanded thyroid clonotypes above 0.001 also appeared in blood. Ophthalmopathy, as predicted by the model, came a median roughly 6.3 months after the prediction.

Germline values: CDR1 MNHNS, CDR2 SASEGT. The ends lost 6 bases at V and 5 bases at J; junction bases unmatched: 9. CDR3 length: 14 residues. TCR beta CDR3 region amplification was performed from RNA transcripts. The TCR CDR3 was amplified in a first-round RT-PCR using the HTBI primer set. TCRdb reanalysed the multiplex PCR reads using MiXCR and keeps one entry per CDR3 protein. The table records 550,000 to 850,000 distinct CDR3 sequences, around 19% of them present only once. This clonotype was detected only a few times. Its target is not known. Sequenced sample: blood. The gene calls are TRBV6-1 and TRBJ2-5; 7 bases line up with TRBD1. This receptor was obtained from a woman aged 45-65 years with Graves' hyperthyroidism that later progressed to Graves' ophthalmopathy. The CDR3 coding sequence is TGTGCCAGCAGACCCACTTACAGGGGTGAGACCCAGTACTTC. Protein: CASRPTYRGETQYF.